A single T cell receptor (beta chain) is shown here with its context. The antigen remains unidentified. Then a second PCR, running about 6 to 12 cycles, was carried out with a sample-barcoded 5' primer and a J-beta primer mix. TCRdb called the 5' RACE reads again in MiXCR, with one record for every CDR3 protein. The table shows 1 million or so distinct CDR3 sequences, with 45% occurring only once. The CDR3 covers 15 residues. Looked up from germline, CDR1 is SGHVS and CDR2 is FQNEAQ. The V and J ends lost 1 base and 2 bases respectively, with 10 bases between them. This sample was included in a study of blood T cells in healthy people across ages. Notes on the study in general: Per million T cells, TCR beta diversity dropped roughly linearly as age increased. Among long-lived donors, naive CD4+ cells were more numerous and diversity higher than in aged donors. Researchers report that TCR beta diversity correlated strongly with naive T cell percentage.

The sequence was obtained from a woman aged 55-70 years in good health. V is TRBV7-8 and J is TRBJ2-3; no reliable D call. The sequencing input was blood. The CDR3 here is CASSLGLVPTDTQYF. Written as DNA, the CDR3 is TGTGCCAGCAGCTTAGGCCTAGTACCCACAGATACGCAGTATTTT.